The 20 T cell receptor beta chains in this list originate from one sample, sequenced in a study of blood T cell repertoires in COVID-19 (TCRdb year 2020). Library preparation was by the immunoSEQ multiplex PCR assay. As stored in TCRdb, this immuneACCESS dataset retains in-frame rearrangements with V and J assigned. A fraction of the clones does not appear; measured against another copy, unresolved V genes explain less than half of the discrepancy, and the remainder lacks a known reason. The sample records 150,000 to 200,000 clones, around 88% of which are singletons. 3.5% to 5% of the sample is in the top ten clones. The sequenced material came from peripheral blood. These receptors originate from a woman aged 25-40 years with acute or convalescent COVID-19.

The CDR3 DNA is TGTGCCAGCAGCCTCAGCGGGAGGATCGATGAGCAGTTCTTC. Amino acid sequence: CASSLSGRIDEQFF. J is TRBJ2-1 and V is TRBV4-2, with 9 bases lining up with TRBD2. This CDR3 spans 14 amino acids. Germline CDR1 reads LGHNA; CDR2 reads YNFKEQ. Trimming took 4 bases from V and 8 from J; bases not matched to a gene: 6.

This clone was counted between two and nine times. J is TRBJ2-1 and V is TRBV9, with TRBD2 matching over 14 bases. Germline V gene lookup returns CDR1 SGDLS and CDR2 YYNGEE. The CDR3 totals 19 residues. V lost 0 bases, J lost 3 bases, and 8 bases stayed unmatched. CDR3 DNA sequence: TGTGCCAGCAGCGTAGCAGGACTAGCGGGAGGTGAGGGCTACAATGAGCAGTTCTTC. Translated, it gives CASSVAGLAGGEGYNEQFF.

The genes are TRBV5-1 and TRBJ1-3; TRBD1 matches 7 bases. The CDR3 has 16 amino acids. From germline, CDR1 is SGHRS and CDR2 YFSETQ. The trim removed 0 bases at V and 1 base at J, leaving 4 bases unmatched. The CDR3 protein is CASSLDLQGSGNTIYF. Written as DNA, the CDR3 is TGCGCCAGCAGCTTGGACCTACAGGGGTCTGGAAACACCATATATTTT. The complete variable domain, with remaining parts taken from reference TRBV5-1 and TRBJ1-3, reads KAGVTQTPRYLIKTRGQQVTLSCSPISGHRSVSWYQQTPGQGLQFLFEYFSETQRNKGNFPGRFSGRQFSNSRSEMNVSTLELGDSALYLCASSLDLQGSGNTIYFGEGSWLTVV.

The chain combines TRBV5-1 with TRBJ2-1; the match to TRBD2 covers 10 bases. CDR1 is SGHRS and CDR2 is YFSETQ in the germline V gene. The V segment lost 0 bases and the J segment 5 bases; nucleotides outside the gene matches: 8. The CDR3 length is 17 residues. The CDR3 sequence: CASSLVASGSFHNEQFF. As DNA, the CDR3 is TGCGCCAGCAGCTTGGTCGCTAGCGGGAGCTTCCACAATGAGCAGTTCTTC.

This rearrangement joins TRBV11-3 to TRBJ1-1, with D possibly being TRBD1 (6 bases). V was pared by 8 bases and J by 3 bases, with 19 bases between. The CDR3 has 15 amino acids. Per germline, CDR1 SGHNT and CDR2 YENEEA. The CDR3 DNA sequence: TGTGCCAGCTCTCTTAGCGGGGGGGCGCACACTGAAGCTTTCTTT. Amino acid sequence: CASSLSGGAHTEAFF. The entire variable domain, with the rest obtained from reference TRBV11-3 and TRBJ1-1, is as follows: EAGVVQSPRYKIIEKKQPVAFWCNPISGHNTLYWYLQNLGQGPELLIRYENEEAVDDSQLPKDRFSAERLKGVDSTLKIQPAELGDSAVYLCASSLSGGAHTEAFFGQGTRLTVV.

The V and J genes are TRBV16 and TRBJ2-1; no definite D call. The germline V and J ends were trimmed by 0 bases and 11 bases, with 8 bases remaining between them. The germline gives CDR1 KGHSY, CDR2 FQNENV. The CDR3 covers 12 residues. CDR3 in DNA: TGTGCCAGCAGCCAATCGGAGTCCCAGCAGTTCTTC. The encoded protein is CASSQSESQQFF.

The J gene is TRBJ2-1, the V gene TRBV7-9; 7 nucleotides align to TRBD1. In germline, CDR1 is SEHNR, CDR2 FQNEAQ (reference sequence). The V and J ends lost 5 bases and 8 bases, in that order; junction bases with no gene match: 12. The CDR3 length is 15 residues. CDR3 nucleotides: TGTGCCAGCAGCCAATACAGGGGTACTTTGTATGAGCAGTTCTTC. It encodes CASSQYRGTLYEQFF.

The chain couples TRBV6-6 to TRBJ2-7; no clear D gene. The CDR3 is 13 residues long. Germline V gives CDR1 MNHNY, CDR2 SVGAGI (reference sequence). Trimming took 8 bases from V and 3 from J, leaving 14 bases between them. CDR3 protein: CASEASQNYEQYF. The CDR3, as DNA: TGTGCCAGCGAGGCATCCCAGAACTACGAGCAGTACTTC.

This clone was recorded a few times. This chain joins TRBV15 and TRBJ1-2; tentatively, D is TRBD1 (5 bases). This CDR3 has 14 residues. Trimming took off 8 bases at V and 3 bases at J, with 16 bases between the two ends. Germline assignment: CDR1 LNHNV and CDR2 YYDKDF (reference sequence). The CDR3 is CATRGGPGHYGYTF. CDR3 nucleotides: TGTGCCACCCGGGGAGGCCCGGGGCACTATGGCTACACCTTC.

The chain has TRBV27 and TRBJ1-5, with TRBD1 matching over 7 bases. Germline lookup yields CDR1 MNHEY and CDR2 SMNVEV (reference sequence). There are 14 residues in the CDR3. Trimming removed 6 bases from V and 7 bases from J; junction bases left unmatched: 9. For the CDR3, the DNA is TGTGCCAGCAGCCAACAGGGGCGAGGGCAGCCCCAGCATTTT. Translated: CASSQQGRGQPQHF.

The V gene is TRBV2, the J gene TRBJ2-2, with 7 bases matching TRBD2. V lost 5 bases, J lost 2 bases, and 8 bases stayed unmatched. From germline, CDR1 is SNHLY and CDR2 FYNNEI. The CDR3 has 16 amino acids. The CDR3 nucleotides read TGTGCCAGCAGTCTCCTCGGGACTACTAACACCGGGGAGCTGTTTTTT. Its translation: CASSLLGTTNTGELFF.

The rearrangement uses TRBV24-1 and TRBJ2-1; maybe TRBD2 (5 bases). From germline, CDR1 is KGHDR and CDR2 SFDVKD. The CDR3 is made up of 16 amino acids. Trimming removed 1 base at V and 0 bases at J, with 9 bases between. The CDR3 sequence is CATSDFGMSSYNEQFF. In DNA form, the CDR3 reads TGTGCCACCAGTGATTTCGGGATGTCCTCCTACAATGAGCAGTTCTTC.

V is TRBV15 and J is TRBJ2-3, with D maybe TRBD2 (6 bases). The germline V gene encodes CDR1 LNHNV and CDR2 YYDKDF (reference sequence). The CDR3 runs to 14 residues. V was clipped by 6 bases and J by 6 bases, with 16 bases between them. CDR3 bases: TGTGCCACCAGATCCGGGAGAGGGCCCGATACGCAGTATTTT. Translation: CATRSGRGPDTQYF.

Only one count was recorded for this clone. This chain links TRBV30 with TRBJ2-1; TRBD1 agrees at 9 bases. Looked up from germline, CDR1 is GTSNPN and CDR2 is SVGIG (reference sequence). The V gene end was trimmed by 5 bases and the J gene end by 5 bases; junction bases not matched to a gene: 7. This CDR3 has 14 residues. In DNA, the CDR3 is TGTGCCTGGGCCGAGACAGGGGGAGACAATGAGCAGTTCTTC. Amino acids: CAWAETGGDNEQFF.

This clone appeared once. This chain links TRBV5-1 with TRBJ2-3; 9 nucleotides line up with TRBD2. The trim removed 2 bases at V and 6 bases at J, leaving 7 bases unmatched. The CDR3 is 15 residues long. Germline CDR1 and CDR2: SGHRS and YFSETQ. The CDR3 is CASSFLAGDGDTQYF. The DNA of the CDR3 is TGCGCCAGCAGCTTTTTAGCGGGAGATGGTGATACGCAGTATTTT.

The genes are TRBV5-1 and TRBJ2-2, with 7 nucleotides matching TRBD2. Per the germline V gene, CDR1 is SGHRS and CDR2 is YFSETQ. The V segment lost 2 bases and the J segment 9 bases; nucleotides outside the gene matches: 10. The length of the CDR3 is 15 residues. CDR3 protein: CASSFSAGESRELFF. The CDR3 nucleotides are TGCGCCAGCAGCTTTTCGGCGGGGGAGAGCAGGGAGCTGTTTTTT. The variable domain in full, with the rest retrieved from reference TRBV5-1 and TRBJ2-2, is KAGVTQTPRYLIKTRGQQVTLSCSPISGHRSVSWYQQTPGQGLQFLFEYFSETQRNKGNFPGRFSGRQFSNSRSEMNVSTLELGDSALYLCASSFSAGESRELFFGEGSRLTVL.

The chain employs TRBV7-9 and TRBJ2-1, with D maybe TRBD2 (6 bases). V was cut by 4 bases and J by 9 bases, with 22 bases left in between. This CDR3 comprises 16 residues. The germline CDR1 and CDR2 sequences are SEHNR and FQNEAQ (reference sequence). CDR3 in amino acids: CASSSYSGERSPEQFF. CDR3 coding DNA: TGTGCCAGCAGCTCCTATTCGGGAGAACGTAGTCCTGAGCAGTTCTTC.

The rearrangement links TRBV28 to TRBJ2-7; unclear D gene. This CDR3 is built from 12 residues. Germline assignment: CDR1 MDHEN and CDR2 SYDVKM. V was pared by 6 bases and J by 5 bases, with 11 bases between. CDR3 region: CASSLPGDEQYF. CDR3 sequence (DNA): TGTGCCAGCAGCCTTCCCGGAGACGAGCAGTACTTC.

The chain employs TRBV5-1 and TRBJ2-7, with 8 bases fitting TRBD2. The CDR3 loop spans 14 amino acids. The J segment lost 2 bases and the V segment lost 7 bases, leaving 8 bases of the junction unmatched. Germline values: CDR1 SGHRS, CDR2 YFSETQ. The CDR3 here is CASALSGGTYEQYF. The CDR3 DNA reads as TGCGCCAGCGCCCTGAGCGGGGGTACCTACGAGCAGTACTTC.

In its sample, this clone was seen once. The chain links TRBV27 to TRBJ2-7; D not certain. The germline gives CDR1 MNHEY, CDR2 SMNVEV (reference sequence). This CDR3 region has 14 residues. The germline V and J ends were trimmed by 3 bases and 1 base, with 10 bases remaining between them. The CDR3, as DNA: TGTGCCAGCAGTTTGGGTTCAGGTTCCTACGAGCAGTACTTC. Translation: CASSLGSGSYEQYF.